Shown below are 18 T cell receptor beta chains from a single sample sequenced in a study of blood T cell repertoires in COVID-19. The method was immunoSEQ multiplex PCR; TCRdb's version includes in-frame clones alone and lacks a portion of them. The sample holds approximately 270,000 clones, approximately 85% seen once. Sequencing used peripheral blood. The receptor set was obtained from a human donor with COVID-19, enrolled during active disease. The donor label of this sample is uncertain.

This clone was seen once. This chain connects TRBV6-2 or TRBV6-3 to TRBJ1-3; D gene unclear. There are 14 residues in the CDR3. Trimming pared 2 bases from V and 2 bases from J, leaving 7 bases between. Germline V lookup: CDR1 MNHEY, CDR2 SVGEGT. CDR3 in DNA: TGTGCCAGCAGTTACGTGGGCGCTGGAAACACCATATATTTT. The encoded protein is CASSYVGAGNTIYF.

The chain employs TRBV19 and TRBJ1-5, with 7 bases that match TRBD1. The V gene's germline CDR1 is LNHDA and CDR2 SQIVND (reference sequence). After removal of 4 bases from V and 0 bases from J, the junction contained 6 bases not matched to a gene. The CDR3 runs to 16 residues. In nucleotides, the CDR3 is TGTGCCAGTAGTACGACAAGGACAGGTAGCAATCAGCCCCAGCATTTT. Protein product: CASSTTRTGSNQPQHF.

The rearrangement uses TRBV5-1 and TRBJ2-2; TRBD2 matches 8 bases. J gave up 5 bases and V 7 bases, and 7 bases lay outside the gene matches. CDR3 size: 14 residues. Germline V lookup: CDR1 SGHRS, CDR2 YFSETQ. The CDR3 coding sequence is TGCGCCAGCCGCCCGGGAGGGGAAACCGGGGAGCTGTTTTTT. Translating gives CASRPGGETGELFF. Full variable domain (outside the CDR3, taken from reference TRBV5-1 and TRBJ2-2): KAGVTQTPRYLIKTRGQQVTLSCSPISGHRSVSWYQQTPGQGLQFLFEYFSETQRNKGNFPGRFSGRQFSNSRSEMNVSTLELGDSALYLCASRPGGETGELFFGEGSRLTVL.

The chain employs TRBV29-1 and TRBJ1-1; no firm D call. Germline assignment: CDR1 SQVTM and CDR2 ANQGSEA. V was shortened by 7 bases and J by 1 base, with 10 bases between the two germline ends. The CDR3 runs 12 residues. CDR3 coding DNA: TGCAGCGCTGGAGCTGGGAACACTGAAGCTTTCTTT. Its translation: CSAGAGNTEAFF.

This clone occurred once. CDR3 sequence: CASSSGQGTQPQHF. The DNA of the CDR3 is TGTGCCAGCAGCTCAGGACAGGGGACTCAGCCCCAGCATTTT. The genes are TRBV7-2 and TRBJ1-5; 9 positions agree with TRBD1. V lost 4 bases, J lost 6 bases, and 4 bases stayed unmatched. The CDR3 runs to 14 residues. Germline V gene sequence: CDR1 SGHTA, CDR2 FQGNSA. Using reference TRBV7-2 and TRBJ1-5 for the parts outside the CDR3, the full variable domain is GAGVSQSPSNKVTEKGKDVELRCDPISGHTALYWYRQSLGQGLEFLIYFQGNSAPDKSGLPSDRFSAERTGGSVSTLTIQRTQQEDSAVYLCASSSGQGTQPQHFGDGTRLSIL.

V is TRBV11-3 and J is TRBJ2-7; 10 bases are shared with TRBD1. The junction had 6 bases not matched to a gene; V was cut back by 5 bases and J by 5 bases. The germline CDR1 and CDR2 sequences are SGHNT and YENEEA. This CDR3 is 14 amino acids long. This CDR3 is CASSRGQGYDEQYF. The CDR3 DNA sequence: TGTGCCAGCAGCCGGGGACAGGGGTACGACGAGCAGTACTTC.

This chain joins TRBV20-1 and TRBJ1-5; D unresolved. The CDR3 runs 14 residues. With 3 bases removed from V and 4 bases from J, the gap between germline ends came to 13 bases. Germline loops: CDR1 DFQATT, CDR2 SNEGSKA (reference sequence). The CDR3 sequence: CSASRTAGNQPQHF. CDR3 DNA: TGCAGTGCTAGTAGGACCGCGGGGAATCAGCCCCAGCATTTT.

This chain joins TRBV19 and TRBJ2-7; 10 bases fit TRBD2. The junction had 4 bases not matched to a gene; V was cut back by 6 bases and J by 2 bases. Germline V gene sequence: CDR1 LNHDA, CDR2 SQIVND (reference sequence). The CDR3 runs 14 residues. The CDR3 is CASRTSGTPYEQYF. The CDR3 nucleotides are TGTGCCAGTAGAACTAGCGGGACCCCCTACGAGCAGTACTTC.

The chain recombines TRBV6-2 or TRBV6-3 with TRBJ1-6; tentatively, D is TRBD1 (6 bases). V was shortened by 2 bases and J by 7 bases, with 30 bases between the two germline ends. This CDR3 spans 21 amino acids. CDR1 and CDR2 from the germline V gene are MNHEY and SVGEGT. The DNA for the CDR3 is TGTGCCAGCAGTTACCCACTCGAGGGGGATTTCGGGGCAAGGCGGAATTCACCCCTCCACTTT. Translating it yields CASSYPLEGDFGARRNSPLHF.

J is TRBJ1-2 and V is TRBV29-1; 8 bases map to TRBD1. CDR1 is SQVTM, CDR2 ANQGSEA, per germline. CDR3 length equals 15 residues. Unmatched junction bases numbered 8, after V lost 3 bases and J lost 2 bases. The CDR3 DNA reads TGCAGCGTTGATGAAGGACAGGGTTTGAACTATGGCTACACCTTC. Its translation is CSVDEGQGLNYGYTF.

V is TRBV5-5 and J is TRBJ1-1; no definite D call. CDR1 is SGHKS, CDR2 YYEKEE, per germline (reference sequence). The CDR3 is made up of 15 amino acids. Trimming left V 2 bases short and J 3 bases short, with 14 bases between. CDR3 sequence (DNA): TGTGCCAGCAGCTTTTTCCCCCTAAAAGACACTGAAGCTTTCTTT. Protein product: CASSFFPLKDTEAFF.

The rearrangement links TRBV28 to TRBJ2-1, with D possibly matching TRBD1 (5 bases). The V and J ends lost 6 bases and 9 bases respectively, with 18 bases between them. CDR1 and CDR2 (germline): MDHEN, SYDVKM. This CDR3 region has 14 residues. This chain's CDR3 is CASRLSQGLGEQFF. The DNA of the CDR3 is TGTGCCAGCAGACTTAGCCAGGGTCTGGGTGAGCAGTTCTTC.

The chain recombines TRBV5-1 with TRBJ2-6, with 8 bases that match TRBD1. V gave up 2 bases and J gave up 4 bases; unmatched junction bases: 2. The CDR3 covers 15 residues. Germline V lookup: CDR1 SGHRS, CDR2 YFSETQ. The CDR3 reads CASSLQGVGANVLTF. DNA of the CDR3: TGCGCCAGCAGCTTACAGGGGGTAGGGGCCAACGTCCTGACTTTC.

The V call is TRBV28, the J call TRBJ1-5; D might be TRBD1 (6 bases). The CDR3 is 15 residues long. Germline values: CDR1 MDHEN, CDR2 SYDVKM. The V and J ends lost 7 bases and 10 bases respectively, with 23 bases between them. The DNA for the CDR3 is TGTGCCAGCACCGTGGGGAGGGGAGCACAGGGCCCCCAGCATTTT. Protein product: CASTVGRGAQGPQHF.

The chain combines TRBV7-2 with TRBJ2-5, with D perhaps TRBD2 (7 bases). CDR1 is SGHTA, CDR2 FQGNSA, per germline. Trimming removed 7 bases from V and 4 bases from J, with 25 bases in between. The CDR3 is made up of 17 amino acids. The CDR3 nucleotides read TGTGCCAGCACCCCCCCGGGGGGCAGGTTGGTTGGAGAGACCCAGTACTTC. As protein: CASTPPGGRLVGETQYF. The full variable domain, with the rest looked up from reference TRBV7-2 and TRBJ2-5, is GAGVSQSPSNKVTEKGKDVELRCDPISGHTALYWYRQSLGQGLEFLIYFQGNSAPDKSGLPSDRFSAERTGGSVSTLTIQRTQQEDSAVYLCASTPPGGRLVGETQYFGPGTRLLVL.

The V call is TRBV7-9, the J call TRBJ2-5; TRBD2 might be the D (5 bases). Germline CDR1 and CDR2: SEHNR and FQNEAQ (reference sequence). Deletions cut 5 bases from V and 2 bases from J, with 15 bases between. This CDR3 has 15 residues. CDR3 in DNA: TGTGCCAGCAGCCCTAAAGAGCGGCTACAAGAGACCCAGTACTTC. This gives the protein CASSPKERLQETQYF.

The table lists this clone with a count of one. The gene calls are TRBV19 and TRBJ1-1, with D tentatively TRBD1 (5 bases). The ends were cut back, 1 base at V and 5 bases at J, with 17 bases in the middle. The CDR3 totals 16 residues. In germline, CDR1 is LNHDA, CDR2 SQIVND (reference sequence). CDR3 sequence: CASSIGWRPGGTEAFF. For the CDR3, the DNA is TGTGCCAGTAGTATAGGTTGGAGGCCCGGGGGGACTGAAGCTTTCTTT.

This chain connects TRBV6-5 to TRBJ1-6, with D perhaps TRBD1 (5 bases). The germline V gene encodes CDR1 MNHEY and CDR2 SVGAGI. The CDR3 extends over 13 amino acids. Between the trimmed V and J ends, which lost 9 bases and 6 bases, there was a span of 12 bases. The CDR3 protein is CASGGSPNSPLHF. The CDR3 DNA follows: TGTGCCAGTGGGGGGTCCCCTAATTCACCCCTCCACTTT.